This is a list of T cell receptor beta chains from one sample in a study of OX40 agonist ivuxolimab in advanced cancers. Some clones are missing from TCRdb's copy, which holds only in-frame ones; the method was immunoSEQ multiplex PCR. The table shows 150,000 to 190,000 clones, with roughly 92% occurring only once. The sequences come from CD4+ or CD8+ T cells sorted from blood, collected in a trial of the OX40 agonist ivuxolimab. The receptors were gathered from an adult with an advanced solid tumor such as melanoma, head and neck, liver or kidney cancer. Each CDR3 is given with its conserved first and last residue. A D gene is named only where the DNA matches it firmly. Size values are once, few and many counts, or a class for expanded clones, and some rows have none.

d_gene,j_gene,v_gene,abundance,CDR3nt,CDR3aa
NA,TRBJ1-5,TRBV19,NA,TGTGCCAGTACCTCTAGGCCGGGTGAGGGCAATCAGCCCCAGCATTTT,CASTSRPGEGNQPQHF
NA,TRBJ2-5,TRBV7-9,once,TGTGCCAGCAGCTTAGATGCAGCCCAAGAGACCCAGTACTTC,CASSLDAAQETQYF
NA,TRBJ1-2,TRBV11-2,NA,TGTGCCAGCAGCTTAGATCGGGTAGGCTATGGCTACACCTTC,CASSLDRVGYGYTF
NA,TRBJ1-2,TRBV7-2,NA,TGTGCCAGCAGCCCTGGACTGACAGACAACTATGGCTACACCTTC,CASSPGLTDNYGYTF
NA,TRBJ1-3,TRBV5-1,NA,TGCGCCAGCAGCTTGGGGGCCGGCGGAAACACCATATATTTT,CASSLGAGGNTIYF
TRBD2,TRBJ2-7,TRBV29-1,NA,TGCAGCGTTGGGACTAGCGGGACCACCTACGAGCAGTACTTC,CSVGTSGTTYEQYF
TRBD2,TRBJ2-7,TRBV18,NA,TGTGCCAGCTCACCAGGTAGCGGGCCCAACGAGCAGTACTTC,CASSPGSGPNEQYF
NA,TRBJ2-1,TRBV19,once,TGTGCCAGTAGTATAAGCCCGCCCCCCGGCAATGAGCAGTTCTTC,CASSISPPPGNEQFF
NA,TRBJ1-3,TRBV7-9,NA,TGTGCCAGCAGCTTAGGGGTTCGGAACAGGCCCTCTGGAAACACCATATATTTT,CASSLGVRNRPSGNTIYF
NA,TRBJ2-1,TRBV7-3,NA,TGTGCCAGCAGCCCTCATGGGACCGACATGGGGAATGAGCAGTTCTTC,CASSPHGTDMGNEQFF
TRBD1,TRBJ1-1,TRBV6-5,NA,TGTGCCAGCAGTCTCCAGGGGGACGGCACTGAAGCTTTCTTT,CASSLQGDGTEAFF
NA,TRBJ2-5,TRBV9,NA,TGTGCCAGCAGCGCGGGTAGGGGCCAAGAGACCCAGTACTTC,CASSAGRGQETQYF
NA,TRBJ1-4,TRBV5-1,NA,TGCGCCAGCAGCGGGGGGTTGGGGTATGCAACTAATGAAAAACTGTTTTTT,CASSGGLGYATNEKLFF
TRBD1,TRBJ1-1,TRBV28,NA,TGTGCCAGCAGTTCCCCGGGACAGGGGTTGAACACTGAAGCTTTCTTT,CASSSPGQGLNTEAFF
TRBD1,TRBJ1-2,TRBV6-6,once,TGTGCCAGCAGCCGGACAGGGGGCTATGGCTACACCTTC,CASSRTGGYGYTF
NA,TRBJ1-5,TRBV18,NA,TGTGCCAGCTCACGAATTTCTGGGAATAGCAATCAGCCCCAGCATTTT,CASSRISGNSNQPQHF
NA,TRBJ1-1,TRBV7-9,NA,TGTGCCAGCAGCTTTGCGGTAGAAGCTTTCTTT,CASSFAVEAFF
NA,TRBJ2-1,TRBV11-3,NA,TGTGCCAGCAGCTTAGATGGCGCCTATGAGCAGTTCTTC,CASSLDGAYEQFF
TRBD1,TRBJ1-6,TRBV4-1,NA,TGCGCCAGCAGCCTCTCCGGGACAGGGCTTAATTCACCCCTCCACTTT,CASSLSGTGLNSPLHF
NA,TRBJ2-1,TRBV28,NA,TGTGCCAGCAGCTCTCCAGCTCTCAATGAGCAGTTCTTC,CASSSPALNEQFF
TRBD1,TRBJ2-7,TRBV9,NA,TGTGCCAGCAGCGATCGACAGGGGTCCGAGCAGTACTTC,CASSDRQGSEQYF
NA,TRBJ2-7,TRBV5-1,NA,TGCGCCAGCGGCAACACCTACGAGCAGTACTTC,CASGNTYEQYF
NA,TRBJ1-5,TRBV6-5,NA,TGTGCCAGCAGTCTTACAGGGTATCAGCCCCAGCATTTT,CASSLTGYQPQHF
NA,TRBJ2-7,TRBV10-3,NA,TGTGCCACAGGGACGGAATACGAGCAGTACTTC,CATGTEYEQYF
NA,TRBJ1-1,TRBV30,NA,TGTGCCTGGTCAAAGGGGGTGAACACTGAAGCTTTCTTT,CAWSKGVNTEAFF
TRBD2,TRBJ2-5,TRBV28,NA,TGTGCCAGCACCTGGACTAGCGGGAGGTCAGGGGAGACCCAGTACTTC,CASTWTSGRSGETQYF
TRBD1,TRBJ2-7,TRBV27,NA,TGTGCCAGCAGTTTATTAGGGACAGGGATTAGGCACGAGCAGTACTTC,CASSLLGTGIRHEQYF
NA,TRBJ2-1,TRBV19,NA,TGTGCCAGTAGTATCGGAGGGGGCACTGAGCAGTTCTTC,CASSIGGGTEQFF
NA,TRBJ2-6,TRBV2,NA,TGTGCCAGCCGGACAGTACGCTCTGGGGCCAACGTCCTGACTTTC,CASRTVRSGANVLTF
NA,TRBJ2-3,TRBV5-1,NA,TGCGCCAGCAGCTTGGCCGGTCAGGATACGCAGTATTTT,CASSLAGQDTQYF
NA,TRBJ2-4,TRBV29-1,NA,TGCAGCGTTCAGGAAGGTGGGAGCATTCAGTACTTC,CSVQEGGSIQYF
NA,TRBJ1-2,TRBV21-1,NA,TGTGCCAGCAGCTTCCGACAGGGGGATGGCTACACCTTC,CASSFRQGDGYTF
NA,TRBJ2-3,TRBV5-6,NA,TGTGCCAGCTGCCCGGGGCGTCTCACAGATACGCAGTATTTT,CASCPGRLTDTQYF
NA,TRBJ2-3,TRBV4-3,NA,TGCGCCAGCAGCCAAGCCCAGTGGACAGATACGCAGTATTTT,CASSQAQWTDTQYF
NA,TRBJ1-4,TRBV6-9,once,TGTGCCAGCACCAGGGTTAGTCAGCTGTTTTTT,CASTRVSQLFF
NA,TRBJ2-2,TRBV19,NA,TGTGCCAGTATGAATTCGTACAGGGTACAGACCGGGGAGCTGTTTTTT,CASMNSYRVQTGELFF
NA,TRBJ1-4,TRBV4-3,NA,TGCGCCAGCAGCCAAGATCATCTACTTAGAATGGCAGGGGAAAAAGAAAAACTGTTTTTT,CASSQDHLLRMAGEKEKLFF
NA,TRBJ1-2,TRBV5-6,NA,TGTGCCAGCAGCTCACCTCACATAAATGGCTACACCTTC,CASSSPHINGYTF
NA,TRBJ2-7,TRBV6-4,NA,TGTGCCAGCAGTGACTATGGTTCTAGGGACTCCTACGAGCAGTACTTC,CASSDYGSRDSYEQYF
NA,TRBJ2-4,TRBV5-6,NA,TGTGCCAGCAGCCCAGGTAAAGGGTGGACCAAAAACATTCAGTACTTC,CASSPGKGWTKNIQYF
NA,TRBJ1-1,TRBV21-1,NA,TGTGCCAGCAGCCCGACGGGTGCGCTGAACACTGAAGCTTTCTTT,CASSPTGALNTEAFF
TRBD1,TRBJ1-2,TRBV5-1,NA,TGCGCCAGCAGCCCGGACTGGGAGGGGGCGAACTATGGCTACACCTTC,CASSPDWEGANYGYTF